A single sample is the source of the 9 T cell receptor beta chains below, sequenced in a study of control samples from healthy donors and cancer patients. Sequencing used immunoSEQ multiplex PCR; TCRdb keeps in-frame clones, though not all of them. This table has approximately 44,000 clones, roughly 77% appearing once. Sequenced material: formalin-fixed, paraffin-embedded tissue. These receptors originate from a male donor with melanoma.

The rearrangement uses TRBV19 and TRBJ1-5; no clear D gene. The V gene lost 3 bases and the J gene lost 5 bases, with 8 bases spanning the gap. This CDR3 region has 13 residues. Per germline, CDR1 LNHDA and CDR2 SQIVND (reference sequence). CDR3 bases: TGTGCCAGTAGTATTTTGGGTGATCAGCCCCAGCATTTT. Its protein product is CASSILGDQPQHF.

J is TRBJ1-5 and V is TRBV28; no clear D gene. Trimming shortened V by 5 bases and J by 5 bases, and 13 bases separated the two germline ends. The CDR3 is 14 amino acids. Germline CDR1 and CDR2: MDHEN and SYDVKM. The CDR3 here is CASSPRTAYQPQHF. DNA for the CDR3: TGTGCCAGCAGTCCGCGGACGGCGTATCAGCCCCAGCATTTT.

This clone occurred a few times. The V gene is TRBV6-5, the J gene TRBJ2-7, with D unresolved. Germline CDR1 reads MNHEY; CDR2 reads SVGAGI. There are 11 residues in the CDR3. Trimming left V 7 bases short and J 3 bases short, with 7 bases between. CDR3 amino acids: CASTDHYEQYF. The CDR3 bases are TGTGCCAGCACGGATCACTACGAGCAGTACTTC.

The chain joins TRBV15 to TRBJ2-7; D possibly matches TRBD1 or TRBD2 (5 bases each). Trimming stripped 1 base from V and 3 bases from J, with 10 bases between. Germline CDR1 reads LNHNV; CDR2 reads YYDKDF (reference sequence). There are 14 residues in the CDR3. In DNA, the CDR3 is TGTGCCACCAGCAGAGCTAGAGGGGTCTACGAGCAGTACTTC. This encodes CATSRARGVYEQYF. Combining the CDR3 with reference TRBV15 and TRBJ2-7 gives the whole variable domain DAMVIQNPRYQVTQFGKPVTLSCSQTLNHNVMYWYQQKSSQAPKLLFHYYDKDFNNEADTPDNFQSRRPNTSFCFLDIRSPGLGDTAMYLCATSRARGVYEQYFGPGTRLTVT.

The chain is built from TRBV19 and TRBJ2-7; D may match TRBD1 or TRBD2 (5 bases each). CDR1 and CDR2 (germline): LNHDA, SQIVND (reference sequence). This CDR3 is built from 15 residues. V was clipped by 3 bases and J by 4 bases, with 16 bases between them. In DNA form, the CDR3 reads TGTGCCAGTAGTATCCCCGGGACGGGATCATACGAGCAGTACTTC. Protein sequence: CASSIPGTGSYEQYF.

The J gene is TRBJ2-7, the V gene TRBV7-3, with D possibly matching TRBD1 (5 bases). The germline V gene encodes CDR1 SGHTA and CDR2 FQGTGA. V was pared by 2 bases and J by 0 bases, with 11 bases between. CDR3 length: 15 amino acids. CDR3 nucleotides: TGTGCCAGCAGCTTAGCCGGACATGGCTCCTACGAGCAGTACTTC. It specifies CASSLAGHGSYEQYF.

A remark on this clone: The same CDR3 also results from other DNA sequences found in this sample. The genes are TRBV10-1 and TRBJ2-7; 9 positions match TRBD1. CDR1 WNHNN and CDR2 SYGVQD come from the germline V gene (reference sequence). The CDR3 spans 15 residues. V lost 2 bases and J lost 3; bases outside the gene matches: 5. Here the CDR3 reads CASSEGQGISYEQYF. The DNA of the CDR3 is TGCGCCAGCAGTGAGGGACAGGGGATCAGCTACGAGCAGTACTTC.

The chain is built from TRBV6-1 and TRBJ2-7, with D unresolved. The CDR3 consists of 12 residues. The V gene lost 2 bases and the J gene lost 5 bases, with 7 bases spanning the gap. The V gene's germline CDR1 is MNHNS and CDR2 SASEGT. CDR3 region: CASSEIGNEQYF. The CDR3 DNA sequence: TGTGCCAGCAGTGAAATCGGTAACGAGCAGTACTTC.

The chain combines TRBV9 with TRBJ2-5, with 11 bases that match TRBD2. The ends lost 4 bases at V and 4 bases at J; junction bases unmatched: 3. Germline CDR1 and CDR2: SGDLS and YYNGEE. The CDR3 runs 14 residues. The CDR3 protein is CASSTSGSGETQYF. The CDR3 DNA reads TGTGCCAGCAGCACTAGCGGGAGCGGAGAGACCCAGTACTTC.